A single sample gave rise to the 24 T cell receptor beta chains below, sequenced in a study of long-term antiretroviral therapy in people with HIV. Samples were assayed with immunoSEQ v3.0 at survey level. TCRdb's copy holds only in-frame clones and misses some; the assay was immunoSEQ multiplex PCR. The sample holds more than 35,000 clones, around 75% seen once. Sample: unsorted PBMCs, taken 1.5 years after starting antiretroviral therapy. Receptor source: a young man with HIV.

The chain employs TRBV28 and TRBJ2-3; D might be TRBD1 (5 bases). V was pared by 11 bases and J by 0 bases, with 18 bases between. Germline-derived CDR1 and CDR2 are MDHEN and SYDVKM. The length of the CDR3 is 15 residues. For the CDR3, the DNA is TGTGCCGCAACAGACCGACAGCCCAGCACAGATACGCAGTATTTT. Protein product: CAATDRQPSTDTQYF.

This clone has a handful of counts. This rearrangement joins TRBV7-9 to TRBJ1-1, with 7 bases identical to TRBD1. Looked up from germline, CDR1 is SEHNR and CDR2 is FQNEAQ (reference sequence). The CDR3 covers 12 residues. J lost 10 bases, V lost 6 bases, and 8 bases had no gene match. CDR3 loop: CASRSTGLAAFF. DNA of the CDR3: TGTGCCAGCAGGTCGACAGGGCTTGCAGCTTTCTTT. The entire variable domain, with the rest obtained from reference TRBV7-9 and TRBJ1-1, is as follows: DTGVSQNPRHKITKRGQNVTFRCDPISEHNRLYWYRQTLGQGPEFLTYFQNEAQLEKSRLLSDRFSAERPKGSFSTLEIQRTEQGDSAMYLCASRSTGLAAFFGQGTRLTVV.

The V and J genes are TRBV7-9 and TRBJ1-2, with D perhaps TRBD1 (5 bases). Per germline, CDR1 SEHNR and CDR2 FQNEAQ (reference sequence). The CDR3 contains 14 residues. Deletions cut 5 bases from V and 6 bases from J, with 16 bases between. CDR3 DNA: TGTGCCAGCAGCCTCGAATTAGGGGCCCATGGCTACACCTTC. As protein: CASSLELGAHGYTF. Full variable domain (rest looked up from reference TRBV7-9 and TRBJ1-2): DTGVSQNPRHKITKRGQNVTFRCDPISEHNRLYWYRQTLGQGPEFLTYFQNEAQLEKSRLLSDRFSAERPKGSFSTLEIQRTEQGDSAMYLCASSLELGAHGYTFGSGTRLTVV.

This chain links TRBV20-1 with TRBJ2-1; D uncertain. The length of the CDR3 is 8 residues. Germline assignment: CDR1 DFQATT and CDR2 SNEGSKA (reference sequence). The CDR3 protein is CNINEQFF. DNA of the CDR3: TGCAATATCAATGAGCAGTTCTTC.

This clone appeared once. The gene calls are TRBV7-8 and TRBJ2-5; 8 positions match TRBD2. In germline, CDR1 is SGHVS, CDR2 FQNEAQ. Trimming removed 0 bases from V and 5 bases from J; junction bases left unmatched: 11. The CDR3 extends over 17 amino acids. The CDR3 nucleotides are TGTGCCAGCAGCTTAGCCCGGGGCCCTCCGGGGGGGGAGACCCAGTACTTC. As protein: CASSLARGPPGGETQYF.

This clone was counted once. This chain links TRBV4-1 with TRBJ2-2, with 10 bases that match TRBD2. CDR1 and CDR2 (germline): MGHRA, YSYEKL. The V and J ends lost 1 base and 5 bases, in that order; junction bases with no gene match: 7. The CDR3 runs 17 residues. The CDR3 is CASSQASGRAKTGELFF. The CDR3 DNA reads TGCGCCAGCAGCCAAGCCAGCGGGAGGGCCAAAACCGGGGAGCTGTTTTTT.

The V and J genes are TRBV30 and TRBJ2-1; D unclear. This CDR3 contains 13 residues. Germline V lookup: CDR1 GTSNPN, CDR2 SVGIG (reference sequence). The V gene lost 3 bases and the J gene lost 5 bases, with 11 bases spanning the gap. The CDR3 is CAWRSRPDNEQFF. CDR3 DNA sequence: TGTGCCTGGAGATCCAGACCGGACAATGAGCAGTTCTTC.

The chain joins TRBV11-1 to TRBJ2-3; D not certain. CDR3 length: 14 residues. V gave up 5 bases and J gave up 3 bases, with 12 bases separating them. Germline loops: CDR1 SGHAT, CDR2 FQDESV (reference sequence). The CDR3 sequence: CASSPKGHTDTQYF. The DNA for the CDR3 is TGTGCCAGCAGCCCCAAGGGCCATACAGATACGCAGTATTTT.

The rearrangement joins TRBV9 to TRBJ2-7, with TRBD2 matching 8 bases. CDR3 length: 14 amino acids. V was pared by 5 bases and J by 7 bases, with 11 bases of the junction left unmatched. The germline CDR1 and CDR2 sequences are SGDLS and YYNGEE. The CDR3 loop reads CASSLSGDLREQYF. The CDR3 DNA sequence: TGTGCCAGCAGTCTTAGCGGGGACCTACGAGAGCAGTACTTC.

In this sample, this clone turned up once. This sequence joins TRBV27 and TRBJ2-7, with 7 bases lining up with TRBD1. The CDR3 covers 13 residues. Germline-derived CDR1 and CDR2 are MNHEY and SMNVEV (reference sequence). J was trimmed by 0 bases and V by 8 bases; bases with no gene match: 4. CDR3 DNA: TGTGCCAGCGGGACAGCTAACTCCTACGAGCAGTACTTC. This translates into CASGTANSYEQYF.

The chain couples TRBV28 to TRBJ2-3; D could derive from TRBD1 or TRBD2 (7 bases each). The germline gives CDR1 MDHEN, CDR2 SYDVKM. This CDR3 contains 15 residues. Trimming removed 4 bases from V and 6 bases from J, with 17 bases in between. The CDR3 DNA reads as TGTGCCAGCAGTTCCAGGGGGGGGCCAAAGGATACGCAGTATTTT. Protein product: CASSSRGGPKDTQYF.

This clone was seen only once. This chain connects TRBV7-9 to TRBJ1-1; 7 bases match TRBD1. This CDR3 is 14 amino acids long. J was trimmed by 4 bases and V by 5 bases; bases with no gene match: 7. Germline V gene data show CDR1 as SEHNR and CDR2 as FQNEAQ (reference sequence). DNA for the CDR3: TGTGCCAGCAGCAAGCTTCGGGACAGCACTGAAGCTTTCTTT. Its protein is CASSKLRDSTEAFF.

This clone was recorded only once. The V call is TRBV7-2, the J call TRBJ2-1, with TRBD2 as a possible D gene (6 bases). V was trimmed by 5 bases and J by 8 bases, leaving 19 bases between them. The germline CDR1 and CDR2 sequences are SGHTA and FQGNSA. The CDR3 loop spans 15 amino acids. The CDR3 nucleotides read TGTGCCAGCAGCCCCGTTGGGAGGCCCACGGATGAGCAGTTCTTC. It yields the protein CASSPVGRPTDEQFF.

This rearrangement joins TRBV19 to TRBJ2-6, with a tentative D call TRBD1 (7 bases). Per germline, CDR1 LNHDA and CDR2 SQIVND (reference sequence). The germline V and J ends were trimmed by 6 bases and 3 bases, with 21 bases remaining between them. The CDR3 is made up of 18 amino acids. Here the CDR3 DNA reads TGTGCCAGTAGCTCTATAGGAGGGGGCTTGATTGGGGCCAACGTCCTGACTTTC. This codes for CASSSIGGGLIGANVLTF.

Turning to this clone: A junction end diverges from the germline sequence, so it may reflect a read error. V and J are TRBV6-6 and TRBJ1-5; tentative D call: TRBD1 (5 bases). This CDR3 is built from 15 residues. Germline loops: CDR1 MNHNY, CDR2 SVGAGI (reference sequence). CDR3 nucleotide sequence: TGTGCCAGCACCTCTCAGGGCGAGCGCAATCAGCTCCAGCATTTT. Residues: CASTSQGERNQLQHF.

The chain uses TRBV6-6 and TRBJ1-2; D perhaps matches TRBD1 (5 bases). V shed 0 bases and J shed 6 bases, with 14 bases lying between them. The CDR3 consists of 15 residues. Germline V gene lookup returns CDR1 MNHNY and CDR2 SVGAGI (reference sequence). The CDR3 sequence: CASSYSGREGHGYTF. In DNA, the CDR3 is TGTGCCAGCAGTTACTCGGGCAGGGAGGGACATGGCTACACCTTC.

The chain uses TRBV7-8 and TRBJ1-5; no clear D. This CDR3 is 13 amino acids long. Germline assignment: CDR1 SGHVS and CDR2 FQNEAQ. Trimming removed 2 bases at V and 7 bases at J, with 9 bases between. CDR3 loop: CASSLMVEQPQHF. The CDR3 DNA reads as TGTGCCAGCAGCTTAATGGTGGAACAGCCCCAGCATTTT.

The chain recombines TRBV5-1 with TRBJ2-2; maybe TRBD1 (6 bases). The germline gives CDR1 SGHRS, CDR2 YFSETQ. V lost 6 bases and J 6 bases, leaving 15 bases between the germline ends. The CDR3 is made up of 14 amino acids. The CDR3 coding sequence is TGCGCCAGCATCCGTCCAGGGGTCCCCGGGGAGCTGTTTTTT. Translated, it gives CASIRPGVPGELFF.

The J gene is TRBJ1-5, the V gene TRBV6-6, with D unresolved. The CDR3 has 12 residues. V was clipped by 4 bases and J by 4 bases, with 5 bases between them. Germline V gene lookup returns CDR1 MNHNY and CDR2 SVGAGI (reference sequence). CDR3 nucleotide sequence: TGTGCCAGCAGTTCCAGGAATCAGCCCCAGCATTTT. Encoded protein: CASSSRNQPQHF.

The chain has TRBV2 and TRBJ2-7; D not certain. The CDR3 totals 13 residues. The V and J ends lost 5 bases and 4 bases respectively, with 12 bases between them. From germline, CDR1 is SNHLY and CDR2 FYNNEI. CDR3 bases: TGTGCCAGCAGTTCCCGGCCCGATTACGAGCAGTACTTC. Translation gives CASSSRPDYEQYF.

The chain joins TRBV7-9 to TRBJ2-7; a weak D match, TRBD2 (5 bases). Trimming left V 5 bases short and J 2 bases short, with 16 bases between. Germline V gene data show CDR1 as SEHNR and CDR2 as FQNEAQ (reference sequence). The CDR3 extends over 15 amino acids. CDR3 DNA sequence: TGTGCCAGCAGCCCTGTCGGGATTATAACCTACGAGCAGTACTTC. Residues: CASSPVGIITYEQYF.

This clone is termed medium-sized. The chain employs TRBV7-2 and TRBJ1-1; weak D call: TRBD1 (5 bases). The ends were cut back, 5 bases at V and 0 bases at J, with 10 bases in the middle. CDR1 and CDR2 (germline): SGHTA, FQGNSA. The CDR3 runs to 14 residues. Here the CDR3 DNA reads TGTGCCAGCAGCCTACAGGCTCTGAACACTGAAGCTTTCTTT. Protein product: CASSLQALNTEAFF.

The chain has TRBV21-1 and TRBJ2-7; TRBD2, the table's D call, lacks a check against the DNA. TRBV21-1 is an annotated pseudogene. The CDR3 is 16 residues long. CDR3: CASSKGGRERESEQYF. CDR3 bases: TGTGCCAGCAGCAAAGGGGGCCGGGAGCGGGAGTCGGAGCAGTACTTC.

The chain links TRBV7-2 to TRBJ2-3; no definite D call. Per germline, CDR1 SGHTA and CDR2 FQGNSA. The CDR3 extends over 15 amino acids. Trimming pared 2 bases from V and 4 bases from J, leaving 13 bases between. DNA for the CDR3: TGTGCCAGCAGCTTAAAGGGTTATCGGCCAGATACGCAGTATTTT. Amino acid sequence: CASSLKGYRPDTQYF.